These 21 T cell receptor beta chains share one sample of origin, sequenced in a study of T cell responses to AZD1222 COVID-19 vaccine. Clones were sequenced by immunoSEQ multiplex PCR, and TCRdb holds only the in-frame ones, with some missing. The data show about 100,000 clones, over 75% seen once. This material consisted of peripheral blood, taken on day 0 of MenACWY control vaccination. The source of these receptors is an adult in good health.

The CDR3 region is CASSLSQGPGADTQYF. Written as DNA, the CDR3 is TGCGCCAGCAGCCTATCACAGGGCCCCGGCGCAGATACGCAGTATTTT. V usage is TRBV5-1 and J usage is TRBJ2-3, with D possibly matching TRBD1 (6 bases). The CDR3 has 16 amino acids. The V end lost 4 bases, the J end lost 4 bases, and 19 bases lay between the germline ends. Germline values: CDR1 SGHRS, CDR2 YFSETQ.

V is TRBV6-5 and J is TRBJ1-3, with 7 positions matching TRBD1. The CDR3 spans 15 residues. V dropped 6 bases and J dropped 2; count of bases not matched to a gene: 7. Germline assignment: CDR1 MNHEY and CDR2 SVGAGI. The chain's CDR3 is CASSLTGDPGNTIYF. The CDR3 DNA reads TGTGCCAGCAGCCTTACAGGGGACCCTGGAAACACCATATATTTT.

CDR3 residues: CSVSTGGTGELFF. DNA for the CDR3: TGCAGCGTTTCAACAGGAGGCACCGGGGAGCTGTTTTTT. The chain joins TRBV29-1 to TRBJ2-2, with D tentatively TRBD1 or TRBD2 (5 bases each). Germline CDR1 reads SQVTM; CDR2 reads ANQGSEA. V shed 5 bases and J shed 4 bases, with 11 bases lying between them. The CDR3 runs to 13 residues.

The chain uses TRBV3-1 (or the pseudogene TRBV3-2) and TRBJ1-6, with D hard to call. Germline V gene sequence: CDR1 LGHDT, CDR2 YNNKEL (reference sequence). The V gene lost 0 bases and the J gene lost 8 bases, with 5 bases spanning the gap. There are 13 residues in the CDR3. This CDR3 is CASSQDPHSPLHF. The CDR3 DNA reads TGTGCCAGCAGCCAAGACCCCCATTCACCCCTCCACTTT.

V gene TRBV9 combines with J gene TRBJ1-1, with D possibly being TRBD1 (5 bases). The germline CDR1 and CDR2 sequences are SGDLS and YYNGEE. The CDR3 contains 14 residues. V lost 3 bases to trimming and J lost 5 bases, with 14 bases between them. The CDR3 spells CASSAGRTRTEAFF. The DNA of the CDR3 is TGTGCCAGCAGCGCGGGACGAACGAGGACTGAAGCTTTCTTT.

As DNA, the CDR3 is TGCGCCAGCAGTGAGTCGCCAGGGTTGTTAGAGACCCAGTACTTC. It translates to CASSESPGLLETQYF. The V gene is TRBV10-1, the J gene TRBJ2-5; TRBD1 might be the D (5 bases). The CDR3 consists of 15 residues. The germline V and J ends were trimmed by 0 bases and 4 bases, with 12 bases remaining between them. The germline CDR1 and CDR2 sequences are WNHNN and SYGVQD (reference sequence).

The genes are TRBV10-3 and TRBJ2-7, with D possibly TRBD1 on 6 matching bases. Germline V gives CDR1 ENHRY, CDR2 SYGVKD. V was shortened by 6 bases and J by 2 bases, with 11 bases between the two germline ends. The CDR3 spans 13 residues. The CDR3 coding sequence is TGTGCCATCAGCAAGGACAGCCCCTACGAGCAGTACTTC. This codes for CAISKDSPYEQYF.

This sequence joins TRBV3-1 (or the pseudogene TRBV3-2) and TRBJ2-7; 7 positions agree with TRBD2. V lost 4 bases and J lost 7; bases outside the gene matches: 10. CDR3 length: 14 amino acids. Per the germline V gene, CDR1 is LGHDT and CDR2 is YNNKEL (reference sequence). CDR3 nucleotides: TGTGCCAGCAGCCCGACCGCAACTAGCGAAGAGCAGTACTTC. Translated: CASSPTATSEEQYF.

The chain carries TRBV5-1 and TRBJ2-1, with 10 bases matching TRBD2. This CDR3 is built from 14 residues. Losses at the gene ends were 2 bases for V and 5 bases for J; bases not matched to a gene: 1. Germline lookup yields CDR1 SGHRS and CDR2 YFSETQ. CDR3 in amino acids: CASSLTSGNNEQFF. The CDR3 DNA reads TGCGCCAGCAGCTTAACTAGCGGGAACAATGAGCAGTTCTTC.

The chain employs TRBV28 and TRBJ1-2; D uncertain. In germline, CDR1 is MDHEN, CDR2 SYDVKM. This CDR3 is built from 16 residues. V shed 5 bases and J shed 4 bases, with 20 bases lying between them. In DNA form, the CDR3 reads TGTGCCAGCAGTCCTTCAGTAGGCGGCAGTTCCTATGGCTACACCTTC. Protein sequence: CASSPSVGGSSYGYTF.

The rearrangement joins TRBV7-9 to TRBJ1-1; a possible D gene is TRBD1 (6 bases). CDR3 size: 13 residues. Germline V CDR1 and CDR2: SEHNR, FQNEAQ (reference sequence). The germline V and J ends were trimmed by 3 bases and 7 bases, with 12 bases remaining between them. Here the CDR3 DNA reads TGTGCCAGCAGCTTGGGACAAATCGGTGAAGCTTTCTTT. Translating gives CASSLGQIGEAFF.

The chain uses TRBV5-8 and TRBJ1-6; no reliable D call. This CDR3 region has 13 residues. Germline values: CDR1 SGHTS, CDR2 YDEGEE. V was pared by 0 bases and J by 11 bases, with 9 bases between. DNA for the CDR3: TGTGCCAGCAGCTTGGAGAGGGTAGCACCCCTCCACTTT. As protein: CASSLERVAPLHF.

The CDR3 DNA reads TGTGCCAGCAGCTTGGAGGGGGAAGGCGGCTACACCTTC. Translated: CASSLEGEGGYTF. V and J are TRBV5-4 and TRBJ1-2, with D maybe TRBD1 (6 bases). CDR3 size: 13 residues. CDR1 and CDR2 (germline): SGHNT, YYREEE (reference sequence). V lost 0 bases and J lost 8, with 11 bases in between.

The gene calls are TRBV28 and TRBJ1-2, with 8 bases aligning to TRBD1. CDR3 length equals 12 residues. Germline lookup yields CDR1 MDHEN and CDR2 SYDVKM. With 8 bases clipped from V and 4 bases from J, the junction kept 3 bases outside the gene matches. CDR3 residues: CASGTGGYGYTF. For the CDR3, the DNA is TGTGCCAGCGGTACAGGGGGCTATGGCTACACCTTC.

This clone was seen more than once but under ten times. The chain uses TRBV6-2 or TRBV6-3 and TRBJ1-2; D not certain. The V end lost 6 bases, the J end lost 2 bases, and 10 bases lay between the germline ends. CDR1 MNHEY and CDR2 SVGEGT come from the germline V gene. The CDR3 covers 13 residues. The CDR3 DNA sequence: TGTGCCAGCAGCTTCGCCCTAAACTATGGCTACACCTTC. This sequence encodes CASSFALNYGYTF.

The V call is TRBV7-9, the J call TRBJ2-3, with D possibly being TRBD2 (5 bases). This CDR3 is built from 14 residues. V was clipped by 0 bases and J by 6 bases, with 10 bases between them. Germline CDR1 reads SEHNR; CDR2 reads FQNEAQ (reference sequence). This CDR3 reads CASSLAGVVDTQYF. For the CDR3, the DNA is TGTGCCAGCAGCTTAGCGGGAGTAGTCGATACGCAGTATTTT.

V gene TRBV11-2 combines with J gene TRBJ2-1; D remains ambiguous. V was cut by 3 bases and J by 9 bases, with 12 bases left in between. Per the germline V gene, CDR1 is SGHAT and CDR2 is FQNNGV. The CDR3 consists of 13 residues. CDR3 protein: CASSLILSGEQFF. CDR3 nucleotide sequence: TGTGCCAGCAGCTTGATCCTTTCGGGTGAGCAGTTCTTC.

The rearrangement joins TRBV18 to TRBJ1-1; 10 nucleotides line up with TRBD1. The germline V gene has CDR1 KGHSH and CDR2 LQKENI. CDR3 length: 14 residues. Trimming at V came to 5 bases and at J to 5 bases, leaving 5 bases not matched to a gene. The DNA for the CDR3 is TGTGCCAGCTCAGCCGGACAGGGGGAGACTGAAGCTTTCTTT. It specifies CASSAGQGETEAFF.

The chain recombines TRBV29-1 with TRBJ2-5, with a weak D call TRBD1 (6 bases). V was pared by 3 bases and J by 7 bases, with 15 bases between. Germline CDR1 and CDR2: SQVTM and ANQGSEA. The CDR3 has 13 amino acids. CDR3 region: CSVETGSPRTQYF. For the CDR3, the DNA is TGCAGCGTTGAGACAGGCTCACCCAGGACCCAGTACTTC. Together with reference TRBV29-1 and TRBJ2-5, the CDR3 gives the full variable domain: SAVISQKPSRDICQRGTSLTIQCQVDSQVTMMFWYRQQPGQSLTLIATANQGSEATYESGFVIDKFPISRPNLTFSTLTVSNMSPEDSSIYLCSVETGSPRTQYFGPGTRLLVL.

The chain recombines TRBV19 with TRBJ1-6; 8 nucleotides align to TRBD1. V lost 11 bases, J lost 7 bases, and 7 bases stayed unmatched. The CDR3 sequence is 13 residues long. Germline CDR1 and CDR2: LNHDA and SQIVND (reference sequence). The CDR3 reads CACSTGANSPLHF. The CDR3 DNA reads TGTGCCTGTTCGACAGGGGCCAATTCACCCCTCCACTTT.

The rearrangement joins TRBV29-1 to TRBJ1-1; D is unresolved. The V end lost 4 bases, the J end lost 4 bases, and 7 bases lay between the germline ends. This CDR3 is 11 amino acids long. Looked up from germline, CDR1 is SQVTM and CDR2 is ANQGSEA. In DNA, the CDR3 is TGCAGCGTTGTTAGAGGCACTGAAGCTTTCTTT. Encoded protein: CSVVRGTEAFF.